The source of this T cell receptor (beta chain) is a study of blood T cell repertoires in COVID-19. Study information: Sites across the United States, Italy and Spain contributed samples from acute and convalescent COVID-19. The analysed material was cDNA or gDNA that came from T cells, B-cell-depleted T cells, or PBMCs.

Original methodology: Researchers report that nucleated cell counts were estimated from reference gene primer amplification. The data were produced by immunoSEQ multiplex PCR, yet TCRdb's version contains in-frame clones alone and is incomplete. V and J calls and clone size are given by that table; D and trimming were obtained from the DNA. The sample has about 26,000 clones, 70% to 90% seen once; the top ten hold 4.9%. Germline CDR1 is SQVTM and CDR2 is ANQGSEA. The CDR3 has 14 amino acids. Trimming removed 4 bases at V and 1 base at J, with 11 bases between. The TCR sequence derives from a man aged 70-80 years with active COVID-19. The specimen sequenced was peripheral blood. The chain links TRBV29-1 to TRBJ1-5; D remains ambiguous. Written as DNA, the CDR3 is TGCAGCGTTGTGACCCCGGGGAGCAATCAGCCCCAGCATTTT. It is translated as CSVVTPGSNQPQHF.